The 3 T cell receptor beta chains listed next were all sequenced from one sample in a study of CD8+CD57+ T cells in acquired aplastic anemia. CD8+CD57+ cell expansion, shown by flow cytometry, had occurred in the patients selected for sequencing. The use of genomic DNA as template underpinned the TCR beta VDJ and CDR3 profiling. A single record per CDR3 protein comes from TCRdb applying MiXCR to the reads. Among approximately 250,000 distinct CDR3 sequences listed, 82% were seen once. Sequencing was done on a sample of sorted CD4+, CD8+, or CD8+CD57+ T cells (not recorded which) from PBMCs. Receptor source: a human donor with aplastic anemia.

The chain couples TRBV7-9 to TRBJ1-2, with D possibly TRBD1 on 6 matching bases. The CDR3 sequence is 16 residues long. Germline-derived CDR1 and CDR2 are SEHNR and FQNEAQ (reference sequence). Between the trimmed V and J ends, which lost 4 bases and 0 bases, there was a span of 15 bases. This CDR3 is CASSSGAGRSNYGYTF. In DNA, the CDR3 is TGTGCCAGCAGCTCGGGGGCAGGGAGATCTAACTATGGCTACACCTTC.

The chain carries TRBV7-3 and TRBJ2-6; the D is unclear. The V and J ends lost 3 bases and 0 bases respectively, with 6 bases between them. In germline, CDR1 is SGHTA, CDR2 FQGTGA. This CDR3 comprises 15 residues. CDR3: CASSFRRSGANVLTF. The CDR3 DNA reads TGTGCCAGCAGCTTTCGTCGCTCTGGGGCCAACGTCCTGACTTTC.

This clonotype came up a few times. Written as DNA, the CDR3 is TGTGCCAGCAGTGAGTCGTATAGTAATCATCCGCAGCATTTT. Translating it yields CASSESYSNHPQHF. The chain employs TRBV2 and TRBJ1-5; D remains ambiguous. Germline CDR1 and CDR2: SNHLY and FYNNEI. Between the trimmed V and J ends, which lost 3 bases and 13 bases, there was a span of 19 bases. The CDR3 runs 14 residues.